The 5 T cell receptor beta chains listed next were all sequenced from one sample in a study of CD4+ T cells in melanoma. Generated by immunoSEQ multiplex PCR, the TCRdb table keeps only in-frame clones and is missing some. The data show about 140,000 clones, with nearly 95% seen just once and more than 1.5% held by the top ten. These receptors came from a human donor with melanoma.

The CDR3 sequence: CASSDSRLAGALLTDTQYF. The CDR3 coding sequence is TGTGCCAGCAGTGACTCTCGACTAGCGGGGGCCCTTCTCACAGATACGCAGTATTTT. The rearrangement uses TRBV2 and TRBJ2-3, with 12 bases fitting TRBD2. Germline CDR1 SNHLY, CDR2 FYNNEI. The CDR3 covers 19 residues. The V segment lost 3 bases and the J segment 2 bases; nucleotides outside the gene matches: 12.

The V and J genes are TRBV6-5 and TRBJ1-1, with 10 bases that match TRBD1. V gave up 5 bases and J gave up 6 bases; unmatched junction bases: 9. This CDR3 has 15 amino acids. Germline-derived CDR1 and CDR2 are MNHEY and SVGAGI. CDR3 region: CASSKNTGTGAEAFF. CDR3 nucleotides: TGTGCCAGCAGTAAAAACACCGGGACAGGGGCTGAAGCTTTCTTT.

V usage is TRBV11-2 and J usage is TRBJ2-1; 11 positions match TRBD2. The germline V gene has CDR1 SGHAT and CDR2 FQNNGV. Trimming at V came to 11 bases and at J to 4 bases, leaving 4 bases not matched to a gene. There are 13 residues in the CDR3. CDR3 sequence (DNA): TGTGCCGTAGGGACTAGCGGTTACAATGAGCAGTTCTTC. This gives the protein CAVGTSGYNEQFF.

The gene calls are TRBV5-1 and TRBJ2-5; no definite D call. The germline V gene encodes CDR1 SGHRS and CDR2 YFSETQ. This CDR3 spans 12 amino acids. Trimming took off 4 bases at V and 5 bases at J, with 9 bases between the two ends. CDR3 loop: CASSIGVETQYF. CDR3 coding DNA: TGCGCCAGCAGCATTGGAGTCGAGACCCAGTACTTC.

A single count supports this clone. The V call is TRBV7-2, the J call TRBJ2-7, with D perhaps being TRBD1 or TRBD2 (6 bases each). This CDR3 is 16 amino acids long. Looked up from germline, CDR1 is SGHTA and CDR2 is FQGNSA. V was pared by 1 base and J by 2 bases, with 15 bases between. The DNA of the CDR3 is TGTGCCAGCAGCTTAGGGGGGGCTGGCCCCCCCTACGAGCAGTACTTC. Translation: CASSLGGAGPPYEQYF.